The 18 T cell receptor beta chains given below trace back to one sample, sequenced in a study of graft-versus-host responses after intestinal transplantation. Clones were sequenced by immunoSEQ multiplex PCR, and TCRdb holds only the in-frame ones, with some missing. The repertoire holds about 54,000 clones, with about 90% as singletons. The sample in question was PBMCs, obtained 662 days after intestinal transplant. These TCRs come from a human patient who received an intestinal transplant, so some T cells may come from the graft donor.

V gene TRBV5-6 combines with J gene TRBJ2-5; D is undetermined. CDR1 is SGHDT, CDR2 YYEEEE, per germline. V was trimmed by 2 bases and J by 5 bases, leaving 13 bases between them. CDR3 size: 14 residues. Here the CDR3 DNA reads TGTGCCAGCAGCTTAGAGACGCGGATGGAGACCCAGTACTTC. Translating gives CASSLETRMETQYF.

The rearrangement joins TRBV7-9 to TRBJ2-2; D uncertain. Trimming took off 1 base at V and 1 base at J, with 7 bases between the two ends. This CDR3 region has 15 residues. Germline values: CDR1 SEHNR, CDR2 FQNEAQ (reference sequence). This CDR3 reads CASSLGWRNTGELFF. In nucleotides, the CDR3 is TGTGCCAGCAGCTTAGGTTGGCGGAACACCGGGGAGCTGTTTTTT. The variable domain in full, with the rest retrieved from reference TRBV7-9 and TRBJ2-2, is DTGVSQNPRHKITKRGQNVTFRCDPISEHNRLYWYRQTLGQGPEFLTYFQNEAQLEKSRLLSDRFSAERPKGSFSTLEIQRTEQGDSAMYLCASSLGWRNTGELFFGEGSRLTVL.

The rearrangement uses TRBV7-9 and TRBJ1-1; D is unresolved. The CDR3 covers 14 residues. Germline values: CDR1 SEHNR, CDR2 FQNEAQ (reference sequence). With 5 bases removed from V and 0 bases from J, the gap between germline ends came to 10 bases. CDR3 region: CASSPTAMNTEAFF. The CDR3, as DNA: TGTGCCAGCAGCCCGACGGCTATGAACACTGAAGCTTTCTTT.

With respect to this clone: Relative to the germline gene, one junction end is altered; a read error may explain this. The chain carries TRBV7-9 and TRBJ1-3, with no clear D. CDR3 length: 16 residues. Germline CDR1 SEHNR, CDR2 FQNEAQ (reference sequence). The CDR3 DNA sequence: TGTGCCGGCAGCCCAGTTCCTAGTGAAGCCGGAAACACCATATATTTT. As protein: CAGSPVPSEAGNTIYF.

The chain recombines TRBV5-6 with TRBJ1-1; TRBD1 matches at 7 bases. Trimming at V came to 5 bases and at J to 7 bases, leaving 5 bases not matched to a gene. The CDR3 runs to 12 residues. The germline V gene has CDR1 SGHDT and CDR2 YYEEEE. The CDR3 loop is CASSRQGREAFF. CDR3 nucleotides: TGTGCCAGCAGTAGACAGGGCCGTGAAGCTTTCTTT.

The chain recombines TRBV19 with TRBJ2-1, with D unclear. The CDR3 totals 12 residues. Trimming removed 3 bases at V and 8 bases at J, with 8 bases between. Germline values: CDR1 LNHDA, CDR2 SQIVND (reference sequence). As DNA, the CDR3 is TGTGCCAGTAGTATTCGATCCCATGAGCAGTTCTTC. Amino acid sequence: CASSIRSHEQFF.

The chain joins TRBV19 to TRBJ2-5; TRBD2 matches at 9 bases. The ends lost 3 bases at V and 9 bases at J; junction bases unmatched: 11. Germline V gene sequence: CDR1 LNHDA, CDR2 SQIVND (reference sequence). This CDR3 has 15 residues. The CDR3 sequence: CASSIGGGGVSAQYF. The CDR3 region has the DNA TGTGCCAGTAGTATCGGCGGGGGGGGAGTGTCGGCCCAGTACTTC.

The chain uses TRBV9 and TRBJ1-2, with D tentatively TRBD1 (6 bases). Trimming shortened V by 0 bases and J by 0 bases, and 15 bases separated the two germline ends. CDR1 is SGDLS, CDR2 YYNGEE, per germline. This CDR3 comprises 17 residues. The CDR3 DNA follows: TGTGCCAGCAGCGTAGTAGAAACAGGGTCGGCTAACTATGGCTACACCTTC. Translated: CASSVVETGSANYGYTF.

This clone was seen just once. The chain combines TRBV27 with TRBJ1-1; D not resolved. The V gene's germline CDR1 is MNHEY and CDR2 SMNVEV (reference sequence). The CDR3 has 14 amino acids. Trimming cost V 3 bases and J 4 bases, with 12 bases left between them. DNA for the CDR3: TGTGCCAGCAGTTTCTGGGGTAAGGCCACTGAAGCTTTCTTT. Translated: CASSFWGKATEAFF.

The chain combines TRBV6-6 with TRBJ2-3; D remains unclear. Germline CDR1 and CDR2: MNHNY and SVGAGI (reference sequence). The CDR3 is 14 amino acids. V gave up 6 bases and J gave up 2 bases, with 12 bases separating them. Written as DNA, the CDR3 is TGTGCCAGCAGAGATGGACGGTACACAGATACGCAGTATTTT. This translates into CASRDGRYTDTQYF.

The chain carries TRBV7-6 and TRBJ2-7; TRBD1 agrees at 7 bases. Trimming cost V 1 base and J 4 bases; bases outside gene matches: 7. From germline, CDR1 is SGHVS and CDR2 FNYEAQ. CDR3 length equals 15 residues. In DNA form, the CDR3 reads TGTGCCAGCAGCTTAGAAACAGGGGCTGGATACGAGCAGTACTTC. It encodes CASSLETGAGYEQYF.

J is TRBJ1-2 and V is TRBV9; D is unclear. The CDR3 is made up of 13 amino acids. The ends were cut back, 0 bases at V and 7 bases at J, with 10 bases in the middle. Germline CDR1 SGDLS, CDR2 YYNGEE. The CDR3 region has the DNA TGTGCCAGCAGCGTAGAACAGACGGGTGGCTACACCTTC. Its protein product is CASSVEQTGGYTF.

V gene TRBV7-6 combines with J gene TRBJ2-3, with 11 bases lining up with TRBD2. This CDR3 is 18 amino acids long. Per the germline V gene, CDR1 is SGHVS and CDR2 is FNYEAQ. V lost 5 bases to trimming and J lost 2 bases; unmatched junction nucleotides: 12. CDR3 nucleotides: TGTGCCAGCAGCGACCACAAAACTAGCGGGGGCTACACAGATACGCAGTATTTT. Translation: CASSDHKTSGGYTDTQYF.

The V gene is TRBV5-1, the J gene TRBJ2-1; D not resolved. V was shortened by 2 bases and J by 4 bases, with 7 bases between the two germline ends. Germline CDR1 is SGHRS and CDR2 is YFSETQ. This CDR3 has 13 residues. CDR3 in DNA: TGCGCCAGCAGCTTTGACCAATACAATGAGCAGTTCTTC. As protein: CASSFDQYNEQFF.

The chain is built from TRBV19 and TRBJ2-3; maybe TRBD2 (5 bases). This CDR3 region has 14 residues. V was clipped by 1 base and J by 1 base, with 6 bases between them. The germline V gene has CDR1 LNHDA and CDR2 SQIVND (reference sequence). CDR3 in amino acids: CASSIGGRTDTQYF. The CDR3 coding sequence is TGTGCCAGTAGTATAGGAGGGCGCACAGATACGCAGTATTTT.

This chain uses TRBV7-2 with TRBJ2-3, with D unclear. Trimming took off 3 bases at V and 6 bases at J, with 7 bases between the two ends. Germline V gene lookup returns CDR1 SGHTA and CDR2 FQGNSA. The CDR3 sequence is 12 residues long. The CDR3 DNA reads as TGTGCCAGCAGCTTCTTACGTGATACGCAGTATTTT. This translates into CASSFLRDTQYF.

J is TRBJ2-3 and V is TRBV7-9; 9 bases are shared with TRBD1. The CDR3 is made up of 15 amino acids. J gave up 4 bases and V 5 bases, and 7 bases lay outside the gene matches. In germline, CDR1 is SEHNR, CDR2 FQNEAQ (reference sequence). This CDR3 is CASSIRTGDPDTQYF. The CDR3 DNA is TGTGCCAGCAGCATCCGGACAGGGGACCCAGATACGCAGTATTTT.

V is TRBV19 and J is TRBJ1-2; unclear D gene. With 3 bases removed from V and 5 bases from J, the gap between germline ends came to 16 bases. From germline, CDR1 is LNHDA and CDR2 SQIVND (reference sequence). The CDR3 extends over 15 amino acids. As DNA, the CDR3 is TGTGCCAGTAGTATGTCTGGGTACAGCTCTTATGGCTACACCTTC. This sequence encodes CASSMSGYSSYGYTF.